This T cell receptor beta chain was observed in a study of blood T cells in healthy people across ages. V was cut by 1 base and J by 3 bases, with 10 bases left in between. Germline V lookup: CDR1 DFQATT, CDR2 SNEGSKA (reference sequence). This CDR3 is built from 14 residues. Combining a sample-barcoded 5' primer with a J-beta primer mix, a second PCR ran for 7 to 11 cycles. Samples each returned at least 2.5 million CDR3-containing paired-end reads. TCRdb processed the 5' RACE reads anew with MiXCR; each CDR3 protein has one entry. This sample has some 1 million distinct CDR3 sequences, with around 45% found just once. Samples each had at least 5.5 micrograms of total RNA extracted. Remarks on this clonotype: Its antigen is undetermined.

Study-wide findings and caveats: Greater diversity and more naive CD4+ cells were seen in long-lived donors than in aged donors.

Material: blood. The source is an older woman in good health. The V and J genes are TRBV20-1 and TRBJ2-1; D is perhaps TRBD1 (5 bases). The CDR3 DNA reads TGCAGTGCTAGAGTGACAGACCACTACAATGAGCAGTTCTTC. Translating gives CSARVTDHYNEQFF.